This T cell receptor (beta chain) comes out of a study of cytomegalovirus exposure and HLA in healthy donors. General study points: DRB1 showed the most TCR associations and HLA-C the fewest in a later analysis, as rates varied by HLA locus. For most TCR beta V segments, an earlier analysis put the productive rate at about 87% or about 30% of the time.

This PCR relied on a set of 60 Vbeta primers and 13 Jbeta primers. Repertoires were generated with immunoSEQ multiplex PCR, while TCRdb's copy carries only in-frame clones and drops some. Of about 150,000 clones listed, around 79% were seen once; the top ten hold 6.5% to 8%. Comments on this clone: Antigen specificity is unknown.

The CDR3 consists of 15 residues. V shed 3 bases and J 7 bases; nucleotides not matched to a gene: 12. From germline, CDR1 is SGDLS and CDR2 YYNGEE. Sequencing was carried out using PBMCs. V is TRBV9 and J is TRBJ1-2; TRBD1 aligns across 7 bases. The clonotype originates from a woman between 35 and 50 years old in good health and CMV-seropositive. The DNA of the CDR3 is TGTGCCAGCAGCGGTACCGTCGGGACAGCTCCTGGCTACACCTTC. Its protein product is CASSGTVGTAPGYTF.